This T cell receptor beta chain was identified in a study of graft-versus-host responses after intestinal transplantation. Overall study: Anti-thymocyte globulin induction, then tacrolimus and steroids for 3 to 4 years, went to all recipients. Findings of the study overall: GvH clones surfaced in recipient marrow, some emerging earlier in ileum or blood. Those patients showing graft-donor T cell macrochimerism displayed high graft-versus-host to host-versus-graft clonal ratios in allografts. Declines in HvG clones occurring early post-transplant were associated with peak circulating GvH clone levels.

In the case of this clone: Antigen: not known.

The table came from immunoSEQ multiplex PCR; TCRdb's copy has only in-frame clones and leaves some out. The repertoire holds 60,000 or so clones, with about 90% as singletons. The CDR3 sequence is 13 residues long. V gave up 5 bases and J gave up 1 base, with 8 bases separating them. The germline CDR1 and CDR2 sequences are MDHEN and SYDVKM. The source is a human patient who received an intestinal transplant, so some T cells may come from the graft donor. The material sequenced was PBMCs, taken approximately 120 days after intestinal transplantation. The genes are TRBV28 and TRBJ1-1; D remains unclear. The CDR3 bases are TGTGCCAGCAGTCCTGGAACGAACACTGAAGCTTTCTTT. This translates into CASSPGTNTEAFF.